Below are 20 T cell receptor beta chains sequenced from a single sample in a study of CD8 T cells in Susac syndrome. Random hexamers were used to reverse transcribe about 0.5 to 1 ug of RNA. TCRdb re-analysed the immunoSEQ multiplex PCR reads in MiXCR, keeping a single row per CDR3 protein. The sample carries about 160,000 distinct CDR3 sequences, roughly nine tenths recorded once. The sequencing input was CD4+ T cells from PBMCs. The receptors here all came from a human donor in good health.

This clonotype was recorded a few times. The genes are TRBV5-1 and TRBJ2-1; 13 positions agree with TRBD2. The CDR3 runs to 14 residues. Germline loops: CDR1 SGHRS, CDR2 YFSETQ. Trimming removed 4 bases from V and 14 bases from J; junction bases left unmatched: 9. CDR3 residues: CASSTGLAGAEEFF. Here the CDR3 DNA reads TGCGCCAGCAGCACCGGACTAGCGGGAGCCGAGGAGTTCTTC.

The V gene is TRBV27, the J gene TRBJ2-1; D is uncertain. V lost 3 bases and J lost 0, with 6 bases in between. CDR1 is MNHEY and CDR2 is SMNVEV in the germline V gene (reference sequence). The CDR3 consists of 14 residues. As DNA, the CDR3 is TGTGCCAGCAGTTTTGGGGTCTCCTACAATGAGCAGTTCTTC. Protein product: CASSFGVSYNEQFF.

The chain combines TRBV6-2 or TRBV6-3 with TRBJ2-7; 10 bases line up with TRBD1. The CDR3 totals 15 residues. Losses at the gene ends were 3 bases for V and 2 bases for J; bases not matched to a gene: 4. Germline CDR1 MNHEY, CDR2 SVGEGT. CDR3 nucleotide sequence: TGTGCCAGCAGTTATTGGGGACAGGGGACCTACGAGCAGTACTTC. Translating gives CASSYWGQGTYEQYF.

The rearrangement joins TRBV12-3 or TRBV12-4 to TRBJ2-7; 9 bases match TRBD1. CDR3 size: 14 residues. V was clipped by 4 bases and J by 4 bases; unmatched bases: 5. CDR3 in amino acids: CASSWGQGPYEQYF. CDR3 DNA: TGTGCCAGCAGTTGGGGACAGGGACCTTACGAGCAGTACTTC.

The rearrangement uses TRBV27 and TRBJ2-5, with a tentative D call TRBD2 (6 bases). V lost 6 bases, J lost 4 bases, and 15 bases lay in between. The CDR3 has 14 amino acids. Germline V gives CDR1 MNHEY, CDR2 SMNVEV (reference sequence). This chain's CDR3 is CASRLVVGGETQYF. CDR3 DNA sequence: TGTGCCAGCAGGCTCGTCGTGGGGGGAGAGACCCAGTACTTC.

The chain has TRBV6-1 and TRBJ2-3; D remains unclear. Germline CDR1 MNHNS, CDR2 SASEGT. V was pared by 2 bases and J by 6 bases, with 6 bases between. The CDR3 is 12 residues long. CDR3 residues: CASSEKGDTQYF. CDR3 bases: TGTGCCAGCAGTGAAAAAGGTGATACGCAGTATTTT.

This clonotype is a singleton in its sample. The chain carries TRBV9 and TRBJ2-5; D gene unclear. The CDR3 consists of 15 residues. The V end was cut by 1 base, the J end by 2 bases, with 12 bases between. Germline V CDR1 and CDR2: SGDLS, YYNGEE. CDR3 in amino acids: CASSVSFQEQETQYF. For the CDR3, the DNA is TGTGCCAGCAGCGTAAGCTTTCAGGAACAAGAGACCCAGTACTTC.

V and J are TRBV29-1 and TRBJ2-5; D gene uncertain. Germline CDR1 SQVTM, CDR2 ANQGSEA. This CDR3 region has 12 residues. With 7 bases removed from V and 5 bases from J, the gap between germline ends came to 14 bases. This chain's CDR3 is CSGEVIGETQYF. The CDR3 bases are TGCAGCGGCGAAGTTATAGGGGAGACCCAGTACTTC.

The rearrangement joins TRBV2 to TRBJ1-4, with D uncertain. The CDR3 covers 12 residues. V lost 6 bases and J 2 bases, leaving 4 bases between the germline ends. Germline V gives CDR1 SNHLY, CDR2 FYNNEI. CDR3 region: CASRSTNEKLFF. The CDR3 DNA is TGTGCCAGCAGGAGCACTAATGAAAAACTGTTTTTT. Full variable domain (remainder filled in from reference TRBV2 and TRBJ1-4): EPEVTQTPSHQVTQMGQEVILRCVPISNHLYFYWYRQILGQKVEFLVSFYNNEISEKSEIFDDQFSVERPDGSNFTLKIRSTKLEDSAMYFCASRSTNEKLFFGSGTQLSVL.

J is TRBJ1-1 and V is TRBV5-1; D gene uncertain. The V and J ends lost 7 bases and 1 base respectively, with 8 bases between them. Germline V lookup: CDR1 SGHRS, CDR2 YFSETQ. The CDR3 has 12 amino acids. The CDR3: CASGPSNTEAFF. Written as DNA, the CDR3 is TGCGCCAGCGGGCCTTCGAACACTGAAGCTTTCTTT.

This clonotype came up once. V usage is TRBV6-6 and J usage is TRBJ2-2; 7 bases line up with TRBD1. V lost 6 bases and J lost 3; bases outside the gene matches: 7. Per the germline V gene, CDR1 is MNHNY and CDR2 is SVGAGI (reference sequence). This CDR3 comprises 15 residues. The CDR3 region is CASSSDRAHTGELFF. CDR3 coding DNA: TGTGCCAGCAGCTCTGACAGGGCGCACACCGGGGAGCTGTTTTTT.

The CDR3 here is CATGLAGGEETQYF. CDR3 nucleotides: TGTGCCACGGGACTAGCGGGAGGCGAAGAGACCCAGTACTTC. The chain links TRBV2 to TRBJ2-5; 15 bases are shared with TRBD2. The CDR3 consists of 14 residues. V gave up 10 bases and J gave up 3 bases; unmatched junction bases: 3. Germline loops: CDR1 SNHLY, CDR2 FYNNEI.

The chain is built from TRBV5-1 and TRBJ2-7; D is ambiguous. Trimming took 2 bases from V and 4 from J, leaving 16 bases between them. The germline CDR1 and CDR2 sequences are SGHRS and YFSETQ. This CDR3 has 15 amino acids. CDR3 region: CASSFPDVAGYEQYF. The CDR3 nucleotides are TGCGCCAGCAGCTTCCCCGACGTAGCCGGTTACGAGCAGTACTTC.

The rearrangement links TRBV2 to TRBJ2-5; possible D gene TRBD2, 6 bases. This CDR3 has 15 residues. V lost 2 bases to trimming and J lost 3 bases, with 13 bases between them. The germline CDR1 and CDR2 sequences are SNHLY and FYNNEI. CDR3 residues: CASSESPTSKETQYF. DNA of the CDR3: TGTGCCAGCAGTGAAAGCCCCACTAGCAAAGAGACCCAGTACTTC. Drawing the rest from reference TRBV2 and TRBJ2-5, the complete variable domain is EPEVTQTPSHQVTQMGQEVILRCVPISNHLYFYWYRQILGQKVEFLVSFYNNEISEKSEIFDDQFSVERPDGSNFTLKIRSTKLEDSAMYFCASSESPTSKETQYFGPGTRLLVL.

This clonotype was seen only once. The chain is built from TRBV10-3 and TRBJ2-3; possibly TRBD1 or TRBD2 for D (5 bases each). This CDR3 has 13 amino acids. From germline, CDR1 is ENHRY and CDR2 SYGVKD. The V end was cut by 7 bases, the J end by 6 bases, with 14 bases between. CDR3 sequence: CAINREQVDTQYF. The CDR3 DNA is TGTGCCATCAACCGGGAACAGGTGGATACGCAGTATTTT.

The rearrangement joins TRBV11-2 to TRBJ2-2; TRBD1 matches 9 bases. The CDR3 extends over 16 amino acids. J was trimmed by 5 bases and V by 2 bases; bases with no gene match: 6. Germline CDR1 is SGHAT and CDR2 is FQNNGV. This CDR3 is CASSLISGTGTGELFF. Written as DNA, the CDR3 is TGTGCCAGCAGCTTAATATCCGGGACAGGGACCGGGGAGCTGTTTTTT.

The chain is built from TRBV29-1 and TRBJ2-1; D not resolved. This CDR3 spans 16 amino acids. The V and J ends lost 0 bases and 0 bases respectively, with 12 bases between them. Germline lookup yields CDR1 SQVTM and CDR2 ANQGSEA. In nucleotides, the CDR3 is TGCAGCGTTGAAGAGATAGACTCACGCTCCTACAATGAGCAGTTCTTC. Translation gives CSVEEIDSRSYNEQFF.

The CDR3 sequence is CSALDRIQPQHF. CDR3 coding DNA: TGCAGTGCGTTGGACAGGATTCAGCCCCAGCATTTT. V and J are TRBV20-1 and TRBJ1-5; TRBD1 matches at 7 bases. The trim removed 6 bases at V and 6 bases at J, leaving 5 bases unmatched. Germline V gives CDR1 DFQATT, CDR2 SNEGSKA (reference sequence). The CDR3 is 12 amino acids.

The CDR3 reads CASSAGLAGNEQYF. As DNA, the CDR3 is TGCGCCAGCAGTGCAGGACTAGCGGGAAACGAGCAGTACTTC. The rearrangement links TRBV5-1 to TRBJ2-7; 12 nucleotides line up with TRBD2. This CDR3 comprises 14 residues. Germline CDR1 reads SGHRS; CDR2 reads YFSETQ. Trimming removed 5 bases from V and 5 bases from J; junction bases left unmatched: 5.

The chain recombines TRBV27 with TRBJ2-5, with unresolved D. The length of the CDR3 is 14 residues. V was shortened by 4 bases and J by 4 bases, with 13 bases between the two germline ends. Germline assignment: CDR1 MNHEY and CDR2 SMNVEV (reference sequence). The DNA of the CDR3 is TGTGCCAGCAGTTCGGACCGTCGCGGAGAGACCCAGTACTTC. This translates into CASSSDRRGETQYF.